This TCR beta chain appears in the sequencing data of a study of identical twins. Study-level points and caveats: For monozygotic twins, models underestimated out-of-frame TCR alpha sharing. Instead of following the same donors, the conclusions were based on cross-sectional statistical analysis. For cord blood, abundant beta clonotypes had fewer insertions, unlike memory repertoires, which showed none.

Template switching added a universal primer site, and cDNA bore unique molecular identifiers. MiXCR was run by TCRdb on the 5' RACE reads, yielding one entry per CDR3 protein. The sample shows roughly 350,000 distinct CDR3 sequences, roughly 9% of them seen only once. Trimming removed 5 bases from V and 9 bases from J; junction bases left unmatched: 9. This CDR3 comprises 14 residues. Only a few counts were recorded for this clonotype. As yet, its antigen is unknown. Material for sequencing was naive T cells sorted from blood. The source is a woman aged 50 to 60 in good health. The chain recombines TRBV12-3 or TRBV12-4 with TRBJ1-5; 8 nucleotides line up with TRBD1. CDR3 nucleotide sequence: TGTGCCAGCAGTCCCTACAGGGGGGGGCGGCCCCAGCATTTT. It yields the protein CASSPYRGGRPQHF.